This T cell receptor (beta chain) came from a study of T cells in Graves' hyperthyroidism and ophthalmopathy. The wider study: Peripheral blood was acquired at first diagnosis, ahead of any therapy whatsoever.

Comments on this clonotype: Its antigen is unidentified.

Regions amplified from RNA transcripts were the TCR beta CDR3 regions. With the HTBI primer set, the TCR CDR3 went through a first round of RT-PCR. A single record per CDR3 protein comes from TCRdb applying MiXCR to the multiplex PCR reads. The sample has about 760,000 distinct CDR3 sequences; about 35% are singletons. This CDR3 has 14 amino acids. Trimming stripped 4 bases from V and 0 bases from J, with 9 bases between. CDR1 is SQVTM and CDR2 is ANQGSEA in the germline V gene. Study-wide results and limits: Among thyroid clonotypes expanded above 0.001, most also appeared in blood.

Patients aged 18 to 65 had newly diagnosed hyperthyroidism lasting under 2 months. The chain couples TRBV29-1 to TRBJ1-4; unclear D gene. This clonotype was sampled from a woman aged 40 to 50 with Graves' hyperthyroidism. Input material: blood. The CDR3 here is CSVGDPATNEKLFF. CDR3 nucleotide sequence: TGCAGCGTTGGGGATCCCGCAACTAATGAAAAACTGTTTTTT.